The 21 T cell receptor beta chains given below trace back to one sample, sequenced in a study of CD8 T cells in ankylosing spondylitis. Study-level results: Characteristic, it appeared, of ankylosing spondylitis blood was a TCR beta motif of roughly eight highly homologous variants.

Their target antigens are unknown. TCRdb re-derived calls from the 5' RACE reads in MiXCR, one entry per CDR3 protein. The table records about 390,000 distinct CDR3 sequences, around 22% of them present only once. The specimen sequenced was blood, either unsorted or a sorted T cell fraction (not recorded which). The receptors here all came from a male donor with ankylosing spondylitis.

This chain uses TRBV7-3 with TRBJ2-2; possibly TRBD2 for D (7 bases). The CDR3 length is 16 residues. The V gene's germline CDR1 is SGHTA and CDR2 FQGTGA. Trimming stripped 3 bases from V and 4 bases from J, with 15 bases between. In DNA, the CDR3 is TGTGCCAGCAGCTTTAGGGGGGGGCCTCGCACCGGGGAGCTGTTTTTT. Amino acids: CASSFRGGPRTGELFF.

This clonotype has more than one count but fewer than ten. The rearrangement links TRBV10-3 to TRBJ2-7, with D perhaps matching TRBD1 (6 bases). With 3 bases removed from V and 3 bases from J, the gap between germline ends came to 21 bases. This CDR3 is built from 17 residues. Germline V gene lookup returns CDR1 ENHRY and CDR2 SYGVKD. This CDR3 reads CAISDRPGQLIDYEQYF. The CDR3 nucleotides read TGTGCCATCAGTGATAGGCCAGGACAGCTTATAGACTACGAGCAGTACTTC.

The chain links TRBV7-9 to TRBJ1-5, with D perhaps TRBD1 (5 bases). Germline CDR1 is SEHNR and CDR2 is FQNEAQ (reference sequence). The CDR3 has 14 amino acids. V lost 4 bases and J lost 6, with 13 bases in between. CDR3 sequence reads: CASSSLGVSQPQHF. Written as DNA, the CDR3 is TGTGCCAGCAGCTCCTTAGGGGTCAGTCAGCCCCAGCATTTT.

The rearrangement links TRBV7-9 to TRBJ2-6; D is possibly TRBD2 (6 bases). Trimming cost V 0 bases and J 3 bases, with 9 bases left between them. Germline values: CDR1 SEHNR, CDR2 FQNEAQ (reference sequence). The CDR3 consists of 16 residues. CDR3 loop: CASSLASGVGANVLTF. In DNA form, the CDR3 reads TGTGCCAGCAGCTTAGCGTCGGGGGTTGGGGCCAACGTCCTGACTTTC.

The CDR3 here is CASSQGYSYQETQYF. The CDR3 region has the DNA TGCGCCAGCAGCCAAGGATACAGCTACCAAGAGACCCAGTACTTC. The chain links TRBV4-1 to TRBJ2-5; D not resolved. There are 15 residues in the CDR3. Per germline, CDR1 MGHRA and CDR2 YSYEKL. The ends were cut back, 1 base at V and 0 bases at J, with 9 bases in the middle.

V and J are TRBV6-2 or TRBV6-3 and TRBJ2-7; 8 bases line up with TRBD1. From germline, CDR1 is MNHEY and CDR2 SVGEGT. J was trimmed by 2 bases and V by 6 bases; bases with no gene match: 3. This CDR3 is built from 13 residues. The CDR3 spells CASRRTGTYEQYF. CDR3 nucleotides: TGTGCCAGCAGGAGGACAGGGACCTACGAGCAGTACTTC.

The chain is built from TRBV20-1 and TRBJ2-3, with 9 bases that match TRBD1. Trimming at V came to 0 bases and at J to 4 bases, leaving 8 bases not matched to a gene. The length of the CDR3 is 16 residues. Germline V lookup: CDR1 DFQATT, CDR2 SNEGSKA (reference sequence). The DNA of the CDR3 is TGCAGTGCTAGAGATCCAGGACAGGGGCAAGCAGATACGCAGTATTTT. It yields the protein CSARDPGQGQADTQYF.

This clonotype was observed a few times. The chain uses TRBV5-1 and TRBJ2-3; D remains ambiguous. Trimming shortened V by 1 base and J by 0 bases, and 9 bases separated the two germline ends. The CDR3 spans 15 residues. Germline assignment: CDR1 SGHRS and CDR2 YFSETQ. CDR3 amino acids: CASSLSETSTDTQYF. CDR3 nucleotide sequence: TGCGCCAGCAGCTTGTCGGAAACTAGCACAGATACGCAGTATTTT.

This clonotype was seen a handful of times. The rearrangement uses TRBV6-1 and TRBJ1-1; the match to TRBD1 covers 8 bases. V was pared by 6 bases and J by 4 bases, with 4 bases of the junction left unmatched. CDR3 length equals 13 residues. Germline CDR1 and CDR2: MNHNS and SASEGT. In nucleotides, the CDR3 is TGTGCCAGCAGACTTACAGGGGGCACTGAAGCTTTCTTT. This encodes CASRLTGGTEAFF.

The chain employs TRBV10-3 and TRBJ2-1, with TRBD2 matching over 7 bases. V trimming: 11 bases; J trimming: 4 bases; junction bases outside the gene matches: 11. The CDR3 consists of 14 residues. CDR1 ENHRY and CDR2 SYGVKD come from the germline V gene. Here the CDR3 DNA reads TGTGCCGCTAGGCAGCGGGACCGTTACAATGAGCAGTTCTTC. It specifies CAARQRDRYNEQFF.

The chain recombines TRBV10-2 with TRBJ2-5, with TRBD2 identical over 12 bases. The CDR3 loop spans 14 amino acids. From germline, CDR1 is WSHSY and CDR2 SAAADI. Trimming removed 9 bases from V and 1 base from J; junction bases left unmatched: 3. The CDR3 region has the DNA TGCGCCAGTAAACTAGCGGGAGGCCAAGAGACCCAGTACTTC. This encodes CASKLAGGQETQYF.

CDR3: CSARSNPDPKYYNEQFF. CDR3 nucleotide sequence: TGCAGTGCTAGATCGAACCCGGACCCGAAGTATTACAATGAGCAGTTCTTC. J is TRBJ2-1 and V is TRBV20-1; D unresolved. Germline V gives CDR1 DFQATT, CDR2 SNEGSKA (reference sequence). The CDR3 runs to 17 residues. Trimming removed 2 bases at V and 4 bases at J, with 21 bases between.

The chain carries TRBV4-1 and TRBJ2-3, with D possibly being TRBD1 (5 bases). The V and J ends lost 1 base and 1 base respectively, with 6 bases between them. The germline CDR1 and CDR2 sequences are MGHRA and YSYEKL. CDR3 length equals 14 residues. The CDR3 DNA reads as TGCGCCAGCAGCCAAGTGGGGCGCACAGATACGCAGTATTTT. Its translation is CASSQVGRTDTQYF.

This chain uses TRBV9 with TRBJ1-4, with D possibly being TRBD1 (6 bases). The germline CDR1 and CDR2 sequences are SGDLS and YYNGEE. Trimming left V 4 bases short and J 8 bases short, with 18 bases between. The CDR3 runs to 15 residues. The chain's CDR3 is CASSTRPTQGEKLFF. CDR3 sequence (DNA): TGTGCCAGCAGCACCCGACCGACGCAGGGGGAAAAACTGTTTTTT.

This clonotype has a handful of counts. V and J are TRBV20-1 and TRBJ2-3; D not resolved. The V gene's germline CDR1 is DFQATT and CDR2 SNEGSKA (reference sequence). Trimming stripped 6 bases from V and 6 bases from J, with 7 bases between. CDR3 length: 10 amino acids. The CDR3 bases are TGCAGTGCAATGAGGGATACGCAGTATTTT. It yields the protein CSAMRDTQYF.

This clonotype has only a few counts. The rearrangement uses TRBV29-1 and TRBJ2-5, with D perhaps assigned TRBD1 or TRBD2 (6 bases each). Trimming shortened V by 4 bases and J by 1 base, and 10 bases separated the two germline ends. From germline, CDR1 is SQVTM and CDR2 ANQGSEA. The CDR3 has 13 residues. CDR3 nucleotide sequence: TGCAGCGTTGTGGAGGGGGGCCAAGAGACCCAGTACTTC. Its translation is CSVVEGGQETQYF. Filled out from reference TRBV29-1 and TRBJ2-5, the complete variable domain reads SAVISQKPSRDICQRGTSLTIQCQVDSQVTMMFWYRQQPGQSLTLIATANQGSEATYESGFVIDKFPISRPNLTFSTLTVSNMSPEDSSIYLCSVVEGGQETQYFGPGTRLLVL.

For the CDR3, the DNA is TGTGCCAGCAGCTTAGGACTAGTTCCGGACAATGAGCAGTTCTTC. Its protein product is CASSLGLVPDNEQFF. The chain combines TRBV7-8 with TRBJ2-1; D is possibly TRBD2 (6 bases). Germline lookup yields CDR1 SGHVS and CDR2 FQNEAQ. The CDR3 totals 15 residues. The V and J ends lost 1 base and 5 bases respectively, with 12 bases between them.

This clonotype occurred many times. Germline and junction disagree at one end, which may indicate a read error. The genes are TRBV20-1 and TRBJ2-1; the D gene is possibly TRBD2 (6 bases). CDR1 and CDR2 (germline): DFQATT, SNEGSKA (reference sequence). The CDR3 has 14 residues. Written as DNA, the CDR3 is TGCAGTGCTAGAGGTCGGGGACTCTACGATGAGCAGTTCTTC. It specifies CSARGRGLYDEQFF.

Written as DNA, the CDR3 is TGTGCCACCAGCAGAGATTATTTAAGGGTGGGCAATAGCAATCAGCCCCAGCATTTT. This gives the protein CATSRDYLRVGNSNQPQHF. The chain couples TRBV15 to TRBJ1-5; D not resolved. The CDR3 totals 19 residues. Trimming shortened V by 0 bases and J by 0 bases, and 18 bases separated the two germline ends. Germline CDR1 is LNHNV and CDR2 is YYDKDF (reference sequence).

A few counts support this clonotype. The rearrangement uses TRBV6-5 and TRBJ1-1; D is perhaps TRBD1 (6 bases). The germline V gene encodes CDR1 MNHEY and CDR2 SVGAGI. V lost 4 bases and J 6 bases, leaving 18 bases between the germline ends. The CDR3 extends over 15 amino acids. Written as DNA, the CDR3 is TGTGCCAGCAGTTCCGCTGGGGGGCTCCCCTCTGAAGCTTTCTTT. This encodes CASSSAGGLPSEAFF.

The rearrangement uses TRBV6-5 and TRBJ1-5, with a weak D call TRBD1 (6 bases). The V gene's germline CDR1 is MNHEY and CDR2 SVGAGI. With 4 bases removed from V and 2 bases from J, the gap between germline ends came to 15 bases. The CDR3 loop spans 16 amino acids. For the CDR3, the DNA is TGTGCCAGCAGTTCCCGCAGGGGCCGGGGCAATCAGCCCCAGCATTTT. It encodes CASSSRRGRGNQPQHF.